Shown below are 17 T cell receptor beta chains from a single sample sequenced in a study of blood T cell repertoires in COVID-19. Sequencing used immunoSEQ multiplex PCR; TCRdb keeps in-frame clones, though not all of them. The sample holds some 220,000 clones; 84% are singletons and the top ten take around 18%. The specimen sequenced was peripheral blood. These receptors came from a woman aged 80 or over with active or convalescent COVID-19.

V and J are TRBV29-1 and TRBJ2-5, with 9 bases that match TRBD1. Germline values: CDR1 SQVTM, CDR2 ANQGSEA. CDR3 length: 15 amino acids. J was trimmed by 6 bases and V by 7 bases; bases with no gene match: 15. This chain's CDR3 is CSAPLRDRDFQTQYF. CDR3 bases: TGCAGCGCCCCCCTCCGGGACAGGGATTTTCAGACCCAGTACTTC.

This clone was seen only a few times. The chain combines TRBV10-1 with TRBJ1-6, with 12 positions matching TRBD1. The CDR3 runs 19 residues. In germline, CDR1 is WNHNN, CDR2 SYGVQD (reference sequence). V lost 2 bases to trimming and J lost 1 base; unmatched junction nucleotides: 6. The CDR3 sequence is CASSEGGTGGRSYNSPLHF. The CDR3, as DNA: TGCGCCAGCAGTGAGGGGGGGACAGGGGGCAGGTCCTATAATTCACCCCTCCACTTT.

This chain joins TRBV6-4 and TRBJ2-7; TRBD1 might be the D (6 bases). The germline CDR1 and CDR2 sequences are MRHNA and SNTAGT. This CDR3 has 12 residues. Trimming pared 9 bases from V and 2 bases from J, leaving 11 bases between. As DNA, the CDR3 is TGTGCCAGACAGGGACACCCCTACGAGCAGTACTTC. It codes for CARQGHPYEQYF.

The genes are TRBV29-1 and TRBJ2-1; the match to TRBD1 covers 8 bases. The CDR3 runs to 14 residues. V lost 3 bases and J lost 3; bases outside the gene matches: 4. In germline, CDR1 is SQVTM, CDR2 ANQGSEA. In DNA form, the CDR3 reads TGCAGCGTTGATATACAGGGGGTCTACAATGAGCAGTTCTTC. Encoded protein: CSVDIQGVYNEQFF.

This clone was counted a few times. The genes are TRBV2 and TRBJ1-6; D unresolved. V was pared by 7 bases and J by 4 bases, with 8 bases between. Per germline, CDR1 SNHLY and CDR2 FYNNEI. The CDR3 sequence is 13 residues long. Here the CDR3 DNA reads TGTGCCAGCACCGTTTCTTATAATTCACCCCTCCACTTT. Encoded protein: CASTVSYNSPLHF. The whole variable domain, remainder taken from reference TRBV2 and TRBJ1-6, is EPEVTQTPSHQVTQMGQEVILRCVPISNHLYFYWYRQILGQKVEFLVSFYNNEISEKSEIFDDQFSVERPDGSNFTLKIRSTKLEDSAMYFCASTVSYNSPLHFGNGTRLTVT.

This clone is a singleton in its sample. For the CDR3, the DNA is TGTGGCACCGAGGAGGCATTTTTACCCAAAAACATTCAGTACTTC. Its translation: CGTEEAFLPKNIQYF. This chain links TRBV3-1 (or the pseudogene TRBV3-2) with TRBJ2-4, with D perhaps TRBD2 (5 bases). Germline V CDR1 and CDR2: LGHDT, YNNKEL (reference sequence). CDR3 length: 15 amino acids.

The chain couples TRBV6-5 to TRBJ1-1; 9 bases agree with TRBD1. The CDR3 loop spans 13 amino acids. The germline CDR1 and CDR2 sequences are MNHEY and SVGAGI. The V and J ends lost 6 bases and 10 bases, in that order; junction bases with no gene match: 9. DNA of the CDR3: TGTGCCAGCAGGAAAACAGGGGGCGATGGAGCTTTCTTT. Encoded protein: CASRKTGGDGAFF.

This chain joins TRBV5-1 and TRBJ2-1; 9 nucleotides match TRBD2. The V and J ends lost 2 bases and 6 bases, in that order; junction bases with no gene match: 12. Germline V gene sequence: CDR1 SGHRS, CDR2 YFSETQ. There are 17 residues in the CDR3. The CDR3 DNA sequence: TGCGCCAGCAGCTTAGACGATAGCGGGAGCGTCGGCAATGAGCAGTTCTTC. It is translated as CASSLDDSGSVGNEQFF.

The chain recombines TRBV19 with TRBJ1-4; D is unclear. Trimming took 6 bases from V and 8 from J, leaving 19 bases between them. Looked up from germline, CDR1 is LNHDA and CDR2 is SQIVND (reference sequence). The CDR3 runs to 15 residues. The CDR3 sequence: CASRAGGGGKEKLFF. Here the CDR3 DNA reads TGTGCCAGTAGGGCGGGCGGAGGCGGAAAGGAAAAACTGTTTTTT.

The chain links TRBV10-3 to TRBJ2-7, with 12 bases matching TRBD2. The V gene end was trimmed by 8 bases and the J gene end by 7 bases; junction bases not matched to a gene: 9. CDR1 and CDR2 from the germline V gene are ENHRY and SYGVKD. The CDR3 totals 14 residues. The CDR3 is CAISPSGRAEEQYF. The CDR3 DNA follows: TGTGCCATCTCCCCTAGCGGGAGGGCCGAAGAGCAGTACTTC.

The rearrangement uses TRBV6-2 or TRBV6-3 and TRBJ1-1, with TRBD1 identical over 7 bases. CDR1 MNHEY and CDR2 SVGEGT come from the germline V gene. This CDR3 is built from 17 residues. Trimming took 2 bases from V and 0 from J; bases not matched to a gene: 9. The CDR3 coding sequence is TGTGCCAGCAGTTACGGAGGAGGGGGCGCGGTGAACACTGAAGCTTTCTTT. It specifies CASSYGGGGAVNTEAFF.

The CDR3 is CAGTGFGSGNTIYF. In nucleotides, the CDR3 is TGTGCCGGGACAGGGTTTGGCTCTGGAAACACCATATATTTT. The chain uses TRBV9 and TRBJ1-3; TRBD1 agrees at 9 bases. J was trimmed by 0 bases and V by 10 bases; bases with no gene match: 5. The length of the CDR3 is 14 residues. Per the germline V gene, CDR1 is SGDLS and CDR2 is YYNGEE.

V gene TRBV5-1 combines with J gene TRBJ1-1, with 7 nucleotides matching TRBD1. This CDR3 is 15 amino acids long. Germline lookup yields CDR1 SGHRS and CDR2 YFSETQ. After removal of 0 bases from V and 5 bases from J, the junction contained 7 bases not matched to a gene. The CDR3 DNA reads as TGCGCCAGCAGCTTGGGACAGGGCGGGTGGACTGAAGCTTTCTTT. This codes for CASSLGQGGWTEAFF.

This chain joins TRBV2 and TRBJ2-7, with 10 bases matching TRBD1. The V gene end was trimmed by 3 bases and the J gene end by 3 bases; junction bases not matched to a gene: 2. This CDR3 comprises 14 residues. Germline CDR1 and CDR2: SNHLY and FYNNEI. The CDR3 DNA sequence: TGTGCCAGCAGTGAGGGGACAGGGGTCTACGAGCAGTACTTC. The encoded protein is CASSEGTGVYEQYF.

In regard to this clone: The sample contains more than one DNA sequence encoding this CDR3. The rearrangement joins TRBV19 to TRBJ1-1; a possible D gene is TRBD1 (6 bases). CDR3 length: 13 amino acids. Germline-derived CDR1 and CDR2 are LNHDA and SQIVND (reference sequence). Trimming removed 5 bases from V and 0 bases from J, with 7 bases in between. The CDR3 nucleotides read TGTGCCAGTAGTGGACAGTTGAACACTGAAGCTTTCTTT. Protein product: CASSGQLNTEAFF.

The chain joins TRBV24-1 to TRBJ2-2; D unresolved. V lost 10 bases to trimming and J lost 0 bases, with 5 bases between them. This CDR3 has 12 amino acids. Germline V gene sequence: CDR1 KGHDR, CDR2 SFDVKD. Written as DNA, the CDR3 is TGTGCCACACGGGCGAACACCGGGGAGCTGTTTTTT. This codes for CATRANTGELFF.

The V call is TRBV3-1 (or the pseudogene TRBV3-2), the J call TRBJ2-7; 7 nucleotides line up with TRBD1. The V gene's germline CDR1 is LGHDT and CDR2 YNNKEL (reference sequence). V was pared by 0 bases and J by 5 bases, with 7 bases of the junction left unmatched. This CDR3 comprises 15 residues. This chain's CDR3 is CASSQDTGAQDEQYF. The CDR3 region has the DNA TGTGCCAGCAGCCAAGATACAGGGGCGCAGGACGAGCAGTACTTC.